One and the same sample provided the 4 T cell receptor beta chains below, sequenced in a study of cytomegalovirus exposure and HLA in healthy donors. Both 60 Vbeta primers and 13 Jbeta primers went into the PCR. Profiling relied on immunoSEQ multiplex PCR, and the TCRdb table lists in-frame clones only, not all of them. The table includes some 77,000 clones, about 80% detected once. Sequenced material: PBMCs. These receptors all come from a woman aged 35 to 49 in good health and CMV-seronegative.

V usage is TRBV18 and J usage is TRBJ2-3; unclear D gene. The germline CDR1 and CDR2 sequences are KGHSH and LQKENI. This CDR3 spans 13 amino acids. With 1 base removed from V and 7 bases from J, the gap between germline ends came to 9 bases. The CDR3 DNA follows: TGTGCCAGCTCACCACGAGTGGTGTATACGCAGTATTTT. Its protein product is CASSPRVVYTQYF.

This clone was observed a handful of times. V is TRBV9 and J is TRBJ1-4; D may be TRBD1 (6 bases). The germline V gene has CDR1 SGDLS and CDR2 YYNGEE. The CDR3 runs 15 residues. Trimming removed 1 base from V and 3 bases from J, with 10 bases in between. CDR3 sequence (DNA): TGTGCCAGCAGCGTATTCACAGGGCCTAATGAAAAACTGTTTTTT. Translation gives CASSVFTGPNEKLFF.

This chain links TRBV9 with TRBJ2-3; 7 nucleotides line up with TRBD1. The germline CDR1 and CDR2 sequences are SGDLS and YYNGEE. J was trimmed by 8 bases and V by 4 bases; bases with no gene match: 7. This CDR3 has 13 amino acids. This chain's CDR3 is CASSRDRVVTQYF. As DNA, the CDR3 is TGTGCCAGCAGCCGCGACAGGGTGGTTACGCAGTATTTT.

V gene TRBV30 combines with J gene TRBJ2-1; 11 bases map to TRBD2. The CDR3 is 14 amino acids. In germline, CDR1 is GTSNPN, CDR2 SVGIG (reference sequence). Trimming cost V 8 bases and J 8 bases; bases outside gene matches: 11. Here the CDR3 reads CARGSGGGGDEQFF. The CDR3 nucleotides are TGTGCCCGGGGTAGCGGGGGGGGCGGCGATGAGCAGTTCTTC.